These 32 T cell receptor beta chains share one sample of origin, sequenced in a study of T cell responses to AZD1222 COVID-19 vaccine. Sequencing used immunoSEQ multiplex PCR; TCRdb keeps in-frame clones, though not all of them. The sample includes 95,000 to 150,000 clones, approximately 94% of them seen just once. Here the sequenced sample was peripheral blood, taken 28 days after the second AZD1222 dose. These receptors all come from an adult who received the AZD1222 COVID-19 vaccine.

This chain joins TRBV6-5 and TRBJ2-2; D is tentatively TRBD1 or TRBD2 (5 bases each). V lost 6 bases and J 7 bases, leaving 15 bases between the germline ends. Germline CDR1 is MNHEY and CDR2 is SVGAGI. The CDR3 runs to 14 residues. CDR3 bases: TGTGCCAGCAGGTACCCGGGGCGCGGCGGGGAGCTGTTTTTT. Translated, it gives CASRYPGRGGELFF.

The rearrangement uses TRBV27 and TRBJ2-1; D unclear. V dropped 6 bases and J dropped 4 bases, with 4 bases sitting between them. Germline CDR1 is MNHEY and CDR2 is SMNVEV (reference sequence). The CDR3 is 11 residues long. The CDR3 loop reads CASSYYNEQFF. CDR3 DNA: TGTGCCAGCAGCTATTACAATGAGCAGTTCTTC.

This chain joins TRBV18 and TRBJ1-2, with TRBD1 matching 7 bases. V was pared by 3 bases and J by 3 bases, with 4 bases of the junction left unmatched. The CDR3 spans 14 residues. Germline V CDR1 and CDR2: KGHSH, LQKENI. The CDR3 reads CASSPQGGDYGYTF. In DNA, the CDR3 is TGTGCCAGCTCACCCCAGGGGGGCGACTATGGCTACACCTTC.

The rearrangement links TRBV7-7 to TRBJ2-1; TRBD1 matches 9 bases. The CDR3 contains 16 residues. Germline trimming cut 4 bases from V and 2 bases from J; bases unmatched to any gene: 6. Germline CDR1 is SSHAT and CDR2 is FNYEAQ (reference sequence). The DNA of the CDR3 is TGTGCCAGCAGCTCGGGACAGGGTAATCCCTACAATGAGCAGTTCTTC. Its translation: CASSSGQGNPYNEQFF.

V usage is TRBV5-5 and J usage is TRBJ2-7; D perhaps matches TRBD1 (7 bases). The length of the CDR3 is 13 residues. The germline V gene encodes CDR1 SGHKS and CDR2 YYEKEE (reference sequence). V gave up 4 bases and J gave up 2 bases, with 10 bases separating them. This CDR3 is CASSAGQTYEQYF. The CDR3, as DNA: TGTGCCAGCAGCGCGGGACAGACCTACGAGCAGTACTTC.

CDR3 region: CASSPTTANTGELFF. The DNA for the CDR3 is TGTGCCAGCTCACCCACGACAGCGAACACCGGGGAGCTGTTTTTT. The chain uses TRBV18 and TRBJ2-2; D might be TRBD1 (5 bases). The CDR3 runs to 15 residues. With 3 bases removed from V and 0 bases from J, the gap between germline ends came to 8 bases. The germline gives CDR1 KGHSH, CDR2 LQKENI.

This clone was seen a few times. The chain combines TRBV6-2 or TRBV6-3 with TRBJ1-5; D is perhaps TRBD1 (6 bases). The CDR3 length is 17 residues. Trimming removed 4 bases at V and 1 base at J, with 17 bases between. From germline, CDR1 is MNHEY and CDR2 SVGEGT. CDR3 sequence: CASSFESGVGSNQPQHF. The CDR3 DNA reads as TGTGCCAGCAGTTTTGAATCAGGGGTTGGAAGCAATCAGCCCCAGCATTTT.

The genes are TRBV4-3 and TRBJ1-4; D is undetermined. CDR1 is LGHNA, CDR2 YSLEER, per germline. The CDR3 totals 16 residues. Trimming cost V 0 bases and J 3 bases, with 11 bases left between them. The CDR3, as DNA: TGCGCCAGCAGCCAAGATTACGGGGAATCTAATGAAAAACTGTTTTTT. It codes for CASSQDYGESNEKLFF.

This chain joins TRBV7-9 and TRBJ1-1; D uncertain. V was pared by 5 bases and J by 6 bases, with 10 bases between. The CDR3 is made up of 12 amino acids. Germline CDR1 is SEHNR and CDR2 is FQNEAQ (reference sequence). CDR3 sequence (DNA): TGTGCCAGCAGCCTTTACGGGGCTGAAGCTTTCTTT. Translation gives CASSLYGAEAFF.

This clone has a single count. J is TRBJ1-6 and V is TRBV12-3 or TRBV12-4, with TRBD1 identical over 9 bases. This CDR3 is 13 amino acids long. The trim removed 3 bases at V and 10 bases at J, leaving 1 base unmatched. The CDR3 loop is CASSLTGGSPLHF. Written as DNA, the CDR3 is TGTGCCAGCAGTTTGACAGGGGGATCACCCCTCCACTTT.

The chain links TRBV10-3 to TRBJ1-3, with TRBD1 as a possible D gene (6 bases). Germline CDR1 ENHRY, CDR2 SYGVKD. V was trimmed by 4 bases and J by 2 bases, leaving 12 bases between them. The CDR3 has 15 residues. CDR3 sequence: CAISAGTIAGNTIYF. In nucleotides, the CDR3 is TGTGCCATCAGTGCCGGGACAATAGCTGGAAACACCATATATTTT.

The rearrangement joins TRBV6-4 to TRBJ1-2; D might be TRBD1 (5 bases). Trimming left V 5 bases short and J 5 bases short, with 6 bases between. The V gene's germline CDR1 is MRHNA and CDR2 SNTAGT. The CDR3 is made up of 11 amino acids. The CDR3 bases are TGTGCCAGCAGTCGACAGTATGGCTACACCTTC. This codes for CASSRQYGYTF.

V gene TRBV14 combines with J gene TRBJ1-1; D gene unclear. Trimming pared 2 bases from V and 2 bases from J, leaving 6 bases between. Germline V gene data show CDR1 as SGHDN and CDR2 as FVKESK. CDR3 size: 13 residues. CDR3 amino acids: CASSQQINTEAFF. The CDR3 DNA reads TGTGCCAGCAGCCAACAGATCAACACTGAAGCTTTCTTT.

The rearrangement uses TRBV6-5 and TRBJ1-4; perhaps TRBD1 as D (5 bases). V lost 6 bases to trimming and J lost 0 bases, with 8 bases between them. Germline V gives CDR1 MNHEY, CDR2 SVGAGI. The CDR3 contains 14 residues. CDR3 protein: CASRTTATNEKLFF. CDR3 nucleotides: TGTGCCAGCAGGACGACAGCAACTAATGAAAAACTGTTTTTT.

This clone was seen a single time. V and J are TRBV12-5 and TRBJ1-5; no clear D gene. Germline V gene lookup returns CDR1 LGHNT and CDR2 FRNRAP. V lost 3 bases and J lost 3, with 6 bases in between. The CDR3 is 13 amino acids. The CDR3 spells CASGFGVNQPQHF. CDR3 nucleotide sequence: TGTGCTAGTGGTTTCGGAGTCAATCAGCCCCAGCATTTT. Together with reference TRBV12-5 and TRBJ1-5, the CDR3 gives the full variable domain: DARVTQTPRHKVTEMGQEVTMRCQPILGHNTVFWYRQTMMQGLELLAYFRNRAPLDDSGMPKDRFSAEMPDATLATLKIQPSEPRDSAVYFCASGFGVNQPQHFGDGTRLSIL.

In this sample, this clone turned up once. The V call is TRBV18, the J call TRBJ2-7; 7 positions agree with TRBD2. The CDR3 has 15 amino acids. With 1 base clipped from V and 0 bases from J, the junction kept 3 bases outside the gene matches. Germline V lookup: CDR1 KGHSH, CDR2 LQKENI. The CDR3 DNA follows: TGTGCCAGCTCACCACTCGCTAGCGGCTCCTACGAGCAGTACTTC. It codes for CASSPLASGSYEQYF. Full variable domain (missing parts from reference TRBV18 and TRBJ2-7): NAGVMQNPRHLVRRRGQEARLRCSPMKGHSHVYWYRQLPEEGLKFMVYLQKENIIDESGMPKERFSAEFPKEGPSILRIQQVVRGDSAAYFCASSPLASGSYEQYFGPGTRLTVT.

In nucleotides, the CDR3 is TGCGCCAGCAGCATCGACAGGGGCGATTCACCCCTCCACTTT. Translating it yields CASSIDRGDSPLHF. V usage is TRBV5-1 and J usage is TRBJ1-6; the match to TRBD1 covers 8 bases. Germline V CDR1 and CDR2: SGHRS, YFSETQ. Trimming at V came to 4 bases and at J to 8 bases, leaving 5 bases not matched to a gene. The CDR3 has 14 amino acids.

This clone has a single count. The V call is TRBV30, the J call TRBJ1-2; D unresolved. There are 9 residues in the CDR3. Germline V gives CDR1 GTSNPN, CDR2 SVGIG (reference sequence). Trimming removed 5 bases at V and 8 bases at J, with 6 bases between. CDR3 nucleotides: TGTGCCTGGGAAGGGGGCTACACCTTC. It encodes CAWEGGYTF.

The CDR3 region is CASSFGRGGYGYTF. CDR3 DNA: TGTGCCAGCAGTTTTGGCAGGGGCGGCTATGGCTACACCTTC. The chain has TRBV7-8 and TRBJ1-2; a weak D match, TRBD1 (6 bases). Germline V gives CDR1 SGHVS, CDR2 FQNEAQ. CDR3 size: 14 residues. Trimming removed 6 bases at V and 4 bases at J, with 15 bases between.

The gene calls are TRBV11-3 and TRBJ2-5, with D possibly matching TRBD2 (6 bases). V shed 4 bases and J shed 7 bases, with 22 bases lying between them. The germline V gene encodes CDR1 SGHNT and CDR2 YENEEA. The CDR3 totals 16 residues. CDR3 in amino acids: CASSSLGDFSWGTQYF. CDR3 nucleotide sequence: TGTGCCAGCAGCTCTTTAGGGGACTTCTCTTGGGGGACCCAGTACTTC.

This clone was seen only once. The chain recombines TRBV7-8 with TRBJ2-1; 12 nucleotides align to TRBD2. The CDR3 loop spans 16 amino acids. Germline CDR1 reads SGHVS; CDR2 reads FQNEAQ. With 4 bases clipped from V and 0 bases from J, the junction kept 1 base outside the gene matches. The CDR3 DNA sequence: TGTGCCAGCAGCTCGACTAGCGGGAGCTCCTACAATGAGCAGTTCTTC. This translates into CASSSTSGSSYNEQFF.

This chain joins TRBV30 and TRBJ2-6; D gene ambiguous. This CDR3 has 14 amino acids. Germline V gene sequence: CDR1 GTSNPN, CDR2 SVGIG (reference sequence). V was shortened by 5 bases and J by 2 bases, with 10 bases between the two germline ends. The DNA for the CDR3 is TGTGCCTGGGGGTTAAGGCCTGGGGCCAACGTCCTGACTTTC. The encoded protein is CAWGLRPGANVLTF.

This chain joins TRBV2 and TRBJ2-1; a possible D gene is TRBD2 (5 bases). The V gene lost 7 bases and the J gene lost 6 bases, with 13 bases spanning the gap. Germline V lookup: CDR1 SNHLY, CDR2 FYNNEI. The CDR3 runs to 13 residues. The CDR3 loop is CASTGFYTNEQFF. In nucleotides, the CDR3 is TGTGCCAGCACGGGATTCTACACCAATGAGCAGTTCTTC.

CDR3 region: CASSQDPGGSNQPQHF. The DNA for the CDR3 is TGTGCCAGCAGCCAAGATCCCGGGGGTAGCAATCAGCCCCAGCATTTT. The rearrangement uses TRBV3-1 (or the pseudogene TRBV3-2) and TRBJ1-5; possibly TRBD1 for D (5 bases). V lost 0 bases and J 0 bases, leaving 9 bases between the germline ends. This CDR3 region has 16 residues. Germline V lookup: CDR1 LGHDT, CDR2 YNNKEL (reference sequence).

V usage is TRBV9 and J usage is TRBJ2-5; TRBD2 agrees at 8 bases. V gave up 0 bases and J gave up 5 bases; unmatched junction bases: 9. CDR1 is SGDLS and CDR2 is YYNGEE in the germline V gene. The CDR3 loop spans 16 amino acids. The CDR3 region is CASSVERAGGLETQYF. CDR3 coding DNA: TGTGCCAGCAGCGTAGAACGGGCGGGAGGATTGGAGACCCAGTACTTC.

This chain links TRBV6-5 with TRBJ1-2; no clear D gene. The CDR3 is made up of 15 amino acids. Germline V lookup: CDR1 MNHEY, CDR2 SVGAGI. Between the trimmed V and J ends, which lost 0 bases and 0 bases, there was a span of 8 bases. CDR3 in DNA: TGTGCCAGCAGTTACTCGAGAGGGACTAACTATGGCTACACCTTC. Its translation is CASSYSRGTNYGYTF.

V is TRBV7-9 and J is TRBJ2-7; D is possibly TRBD2 (7 bases). CDR3 length: 15 residues. The ends were cut back, 6 bases at V and 2 bases at J, with 17 bases in the middle. The V gene's germline CDR1 is SEHNR and CDR2 FQNEAQ (reference sequence). The CDR3 sequence is CASSPSGDKPYEQYF. CDR3 coding DNA: TGTGCCAGCAGTCCAAGCGGGGACAAGCCCTACGAGCAGTACTTC.

The rearrangement links TRBV10-3 to TRBJ1-1, with D tentatively TRBD1 (5 bases). This CDR3 is 13 amino acids long. The V gene's germline CDR1 is ENHRY and CDR2 SYGVKD. V lost 8 bases to trimming and J lost 7 bases, with 17 bases between them. This CDR3 is CAISEGNVDEAFF. The CDR3 DNA follows: TGTGCCATCTCCGAGGGGAATGTGGATGAAGCTTTCTTT.

The genes are TRBV9 and TRBJ1-5; unclear D gene. This CDR3 spans 15 amino acids. CDR1 is SGDLS, CDR2 YYNGEE, per germline. Trimming left V 0 bases short and J 6 bases short, with 13 bases between. The CDR3 loop reads CASSVEIRASQPQHF. Here the CDR3 DNA reads TGTGCCAGCAGCGTAGAAATCCGGGCGAGTCAGCCCCAGCATTTT. Combining the CDR3 with reference TRBV9 and TRBJ1-5 gives the whole variable domain DSGVTQTPKHLITATGQRVTLRCSPRSGDLSVYWYQQSLDQGLQFLIQYYNGEERAKGNILERFSAQQFPDLHSELNLSSLELGDSALYFCASSVEIRASQPQHFGDGTRLSIL.

V gene TRBV6-4 combines with J gene TRBJ2-7; D might be TRBD1 (5 bases). This CDR3 has 11 amino acids. With 4 bases removed from V and 6 bases from J, the gap between germline ends came to 7 bases. Germline assignment: CDR1 MRHNA and CDR2 SNTAGT. The CDR3 sequence: CASSVRGEQYF. As DNA, the CDR3 is TGTGCCAGCAGTGTAAGGGGCGAGCAGTACTTC.

The chain has TRBV4-1 and TRBJ1-1; the D gene is possibly TRBD1 (6 bases). Looked up from germline, CDR1 is MGHRA and CDR2 is YSYEKL. Deletions cut 4 bases from V and 1 base from J, with 13 bases between. CDR3 length: 15 residues. CDR3 in amino acids: CASSPRGAANTEAFF. The CDR3 DNA sequence: TGCGCCAGCAGCCCGAGGGGGGCCGCGAACACTGAAGCTTTCTTT.

The J gene is TRBJ1-5, the V gene TRBV29-1; 7 nucleotides line up with TRBD1. Germline V lookup: CDR1 SQVTM, CDR2 ANQGSEA. V lost 3 bases to trimming and J lost 3 bases; unmatched junction nucleotides: 2. This CDR3 contains 13 residues. The DNA for the CDR3 is TGCAGCGTTGAGACAGGGCCCAATCAGCCCCAGCATTTT. This gives the protein CSVETGPNQPQHF.